This T cell receptor beta chain was obtained from a study of OX40 agonist ivuxolimab in advanced cancers. Study-level results: No determination was made of the antigen specificity of the expanded peripheral T cells. CD8+ T cells averaged more expanded clones than CD4+.

A remark on this clone: Its antigen remains unidentified.

Clones were sequenced by immunoSEQ multiplex PCR, and TCRdb holds only the in-frame ones, with some missing. The sample consists of 35,000 to 45,000 clones, over 75% of them appearing once. Germline loops: CDR1 SGHNT, CDR2 YENEEA. The ends lost 5 bases at V and 4 bases at J; junction bases unmatched: 14. CDR3 length equals 17 residues. The TCR sequence derives from an adult with an advanced solid tumor such as melanoma, head and neck, liver or kidney cancer. The specimen was CD4+ or CD8+ T cells sorted from blood, collected in a trial of the OX40 agonist ivuxolimab. The chain uses TRBV11-3 and TRBJ2-5; 9 bases line up with TRBD2. The CDR3 loop is CASSPSFGREGRETQYF. In DNA form, the CDR3 reads TGTGCCAGCAGCCCGTCATTTGGGCGGGAGGGTAGAGAGACCCAGTACTTC.